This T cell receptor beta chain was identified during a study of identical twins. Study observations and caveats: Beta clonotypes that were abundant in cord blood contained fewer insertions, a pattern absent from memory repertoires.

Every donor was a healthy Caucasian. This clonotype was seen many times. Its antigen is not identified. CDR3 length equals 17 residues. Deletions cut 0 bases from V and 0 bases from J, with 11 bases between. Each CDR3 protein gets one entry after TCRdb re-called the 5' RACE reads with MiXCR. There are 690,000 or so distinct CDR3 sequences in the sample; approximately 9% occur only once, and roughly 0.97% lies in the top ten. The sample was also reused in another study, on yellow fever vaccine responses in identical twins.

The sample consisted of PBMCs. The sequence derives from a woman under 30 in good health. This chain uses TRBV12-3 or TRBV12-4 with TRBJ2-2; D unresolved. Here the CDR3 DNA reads TGTGCCAGCAGTTTAGCGCTCGACGGTTCGAACACCGGGGAGCTGTTTTTT. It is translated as CASSLALDGSNTGELFF.